This T cell receptor (beta chain) was sequenced in a study of blood T cells in healthy people across ages. Trimming stripped 0 bases from V and 5 bases from J, with 10 bases between. CDR1 is DFQATT, CDR2 SNEGSKA, per germline (reference sequence). CDR3 length: 13 amino acids. Sample-barcoded 5' priming and a J-beta primer mix drove a second PCR of 7 to 11 cycles. MiXCR, applied by TCRdb to the 5' RACE reads, yields one record per CDR3 protein. The sample records about 830,000 distinct CDR3 sequences, roughly 60% being singletons. There are a few counts of this clonotype. Sequencing was carried out using blood. The TCR comes from a man aged 30 to 45 in good health. The rearrangement links TRBV20-1 to TRBJ2-5; a weak D match, TRBD2 (5 bases). CDR3 residues: CSAREPRRETQYF. Written as DNA, the CDR3 is TGCAGTGCTAGAGAGCCTAGGAGGGAGACCCAGTACTTC.